Listed here is a single T cell receptor beta chain. The antigen is unknown. The data were taken from a study of a mutant IDH1 vaccine in newly diagnosed glioma. Overall study: Patients underwent eight vaccinations, which took place in weeks 1, 3, 5, 7, 11, 15, 19 and 23. Treated patients, averaging 40.4 years, were about 60% male and around 38% female. Before enrollment, the patients had been treated with radiotherapy alone, temozolomide alone, or both together. Most of them had received both.

Trimming took off 5 bases at V and 3 bases at J, with 22 bases between the two ends. The CDR3 totals 18 residues. Per the germline V gene, CDR1 is SEHNR and CDR2 is FQNEAQ (reference sequence). As to time point: week 5, during vaccination. In the vaccine, a single dose held 300 ug of the mutant IDH1 20-mer peptide, along with topical imiquimod. TCRdb keeps only in-frame clones here, not all; method: immunoSEQ multiplex PCR. Found here are over 50,000 clones, 90% of them singletons; the top ten hold approximately 4.2%. This chain connects TRBV7-9 to TRBJ1-4; D not certain. The origin of this receptor is a woman between 40 and 50 years old with glioma. Sequenced here: PBMCs, sampled from a glioma patient whose treatment included an IDH1 peptide vaccine. In DNA, the CDR3 is TGTGCCAGCAGCCCGGGCTGGCCCGCCCGGGAGGCTAATGAAAAACTGTTTTTT. It codes for CASSPGWPAREANEKLFF.